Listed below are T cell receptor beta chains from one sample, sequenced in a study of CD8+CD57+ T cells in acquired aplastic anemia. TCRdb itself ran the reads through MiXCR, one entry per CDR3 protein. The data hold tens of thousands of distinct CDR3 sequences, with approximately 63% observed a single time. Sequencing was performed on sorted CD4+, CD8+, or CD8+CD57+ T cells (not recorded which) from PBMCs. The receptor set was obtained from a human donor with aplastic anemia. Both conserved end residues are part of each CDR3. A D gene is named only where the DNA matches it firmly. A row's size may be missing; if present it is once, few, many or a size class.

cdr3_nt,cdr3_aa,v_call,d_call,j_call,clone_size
TGTGCCAGCAGCGTAGATGCTTGGGGGACGGGAAATTCACCCCTCCACTTT,CASSVDAWGTGNSPLHF,TRBV9,.,TRBJ1-6,many
TGTGCCAGCAGTGAAGGGGGGGGCGGCAATGAGCAGTTCTTC,CASSEGGGGNEQFF,TRBV2,.,TRBJ2-1,.
TGTGCCATCAGTGAGTCGTTATCAGGCGGCGGCTACACCTTC,CAISESLSGGGYTF,TRBV10-3,.,TRBJ1-2,.
TGCAGTGCCCCGGTCGAGATTGGTCAGCCCCAGCATTTT,CSAPVEIGQPQHF,TRBV20-1,.,TRBJ1-5,.
TGCAGCGTTGAAGTTGTGCCTAGCGGGGGTTACGAGCAGTACTTC,CSVEVVPSGGYEQYF,TRBV29-1,TRBD2,TRBJ2-7,many
TGTGCCAGCGGGGTCCTGGGAACAGATACGCAGTATTTT,CASGVLGTDTQYF,TRBV6-1,.,TRBJ2-3,few
TGTGCCAGCAGCCAAGCAGGGGCCTACGAGCAGTACTTC,CASSQAGAYEQYF,TRBV14,.,TRBJ2-7,many
TGCAGTGCTACGGACGGGGGCTCTGGGGCCAACGTCCTGACTTTC,CSATDGGSGANVLTF,TRBV20-1,.,TRBJ2-6,.
TGTGCCAGCAGTACGGCGAGTAGCGGGAGTGGAGAGACCCAGTACTTC,CASSTASSGSGETQYF,TRBV11-1,TRBD2,TRBJ2-5,.
TGTGCCACCAGCGTACCCGGGGGCCCGACCTACGAGCAGTACTTC,CATSVPGGPTYEQYF,TRBV15,.,TRBJ2-7,once
TGCAGTGAGGCCGGGGTACGAGCTTTAAGTCAGCCCCGGCATTTT,CSEAGVRALSQPRHF,TRBV20-1,.,TRBJ1-5,.
TGTGCCAGCGGCGGGACAGGCTACGAGCAGTACTTC,CASGGTGYEQYF,TRBV12-3/TRBV12-4,TRBD1,TRBJ2-7,.
TGTGCCAGCAGCGTAGGGCAGGTACGCTCCTATAATTCACCCCTCCACTTT,CASSVGQVRSYNSPLHF,TRBV9,.,TRBJ1-6,once
TGTGCCAGCAGTTGGACAGGGGATAGCAATCAGCCCCAGCATTTT,CASSWTGDSNQPQHF,TRBV6-5,TRBD1,TRBJ1-5,many
TGTGCCAGCAGCTTGGCCCCACAGTTGCCGGCGGGCTACACCTTC,CASSLAPQLPAGYTF,TRBV5-6,.,TRBJ1-2,few
TGCAGTGCTAGATCGTGGACGGGACTCTACAATGAGCAGTTCTTC,CSARSWTGLYNEQFF,TRBV20-1,.,TRBJ2-1,.
TGTGCCAGCAGCTTAAACAGTTACGAGCAGTACTTC,CASSLNSYEQYF,TRBV7-2,.,TRBJ2-7,few
TGTGCCAGCAGTGATGGACGGAACTACAATCAGCCCCAGCATTTT,CASSDGRNYNQPQHF,TRBV6-1,.,TRBJ1-5,.
TGTGCCAGCACGACTGGAGATACGCAGTATTTT,CASTTGDTQYF,TRBV25-1,.,TRBJ2-3,many
TGTGCCAGCAGCCCCCCCCGGACAGGGAGGACCTACAATGAGCAGTTCTTC,CASSPPRTGRTYNEQFF,TRBV7-2,TRBD1,TRBJ2-1,many
TGTGCCGTGCTGTCCCTCCTAGGGGGCTACACCTTC,CAVLSLLGGYTF,TRBV10-3,.,TRBJ1-2,.
TGTGCCAGCAGCGCGCTAGGGACAGGGAACTATGGCTACACCTTC,CASSALGTGNYGYTF,TRBV9,TRBD1,TRBJ1-2,.
TGCGCCAGCACCCAGGGTAGGAGGGCCCGCGATCAGCCCCAGCATTTT,CASTQGRRARDQPQHF,TRBV10-1,.,TRBJ1-5,.
TGTGCCAGCTGCCTTGAGGGCTGGGGCGAGCAGTACTTC,CASCLEGWGEQYF,TRBV11-2,.,TRBJ2-7,few
TGTGCCAGTAGTAGACCGGGACAGGGGGCGCGTCAGCCCCAGCATTTT,CASSRPGQGARQPQHF,TRBV19,TRBD1,TRBJ1-5,few
TGTGCCAGCAGTACCTCCGGGACAATTGATGAGCAGTTCTTC,CASSTSGTIDEQFF,TRBV28,.,TRBJ2-1,few
TGTGCCAGTAGTATCGCACAGGGGGCGCTTGGCTACACCTTC,CASSIAQGALGYTF,TRBV19,TRBD1,TRBJ1-2,.
TGTGCCAGCAGTGAAAGTCTCTCTATGAGGGGAGATACGCAGTATTTT,CASSESLSMRGDTQYF,TRBV2,.,TRBJ2-3,.
TGTGCCAGCAGTCCGGGTCAGGGTGGCTACACCTTC,CASSPGQGGYTF,TRBV7-8,.,TRBJ1-2,.
TGCGCCAGCAGCTTGGGGGCTTTACGGAGCGAGCAGTACTTC,CASSLGALRSEQYF,TRBV5-1,.,TRBJ2-7,.
TGTGCCAGCAGCTTACAAGCGGGGGCCTACAATGAGCAGTTCTTC,CASSLQAGAYNEQFF,TRBV11-2,TRBD2,TRBJ2-1,many
TGTGCCAGCAGTCATAGGACTAGCCAAGAGACCCAGTACTTC,CASSHRTSQETQYF,TRBV6-4,TRBD2,TRBJ2-5,.
TGCAGTGCTAGAGCAAACTCGAAGCAGGAGCAGTACTTC,CSARANSKQEQYF,TRBV20-1,.,TRBJ2-7,.
TGTGCCACTCGGACTAGCCCCTACAATGAGCAGTTCTTC,CATRTSPYNEQFF,TRBV15,TRBD2,TRBJ2-1,few
TGCAGCGTTGGGAGGAACACTGAAGCTTTCTTT,CSVGRNTEAFF,TRBV29-1,.,TRBJ1-1,.
TGTGCCAGCAGCCCCGGCCTAGACACCATATATTTT,CASSPGLDTIYF,TRBV7-3,.,TRBJ1-3,.
TGTGCCAGCAGCTTGTCCAGCAATCAGCCCCAGCATTTT,CASSLSSNQPQHF,TRBV7-8,.,TRBJ1-5,.
TGTGCCATCACAGGGGTCGATGGCTACACCTTC,CAITGVDGYTF,TRBV10-3,.,TRBJ1-2,.
TGTGCCAGCAGCTCGGACAGGGGAAAGCAGTTCTTC,CASSSDRGKQFF,TRBV7-3,TRBD1,TRBJ2-1,once
TGTGCCAGTAGCGGACAGCCCAATCAGCCCCAGCATTTT,CASSGQPNQPQHF,TRBV19,.,TRBJ1-5,few
TGCAGTGCTAGATTACCGGGACCACCTTACGAGCAGTACTTC,CSARLPGPPYEQYF,TRBV20-1,.,TRBJ2-7,.
TGTGCCAGTAGTATAGGGTCCGGGACGGAGACCCAGTACTTC,CASSIGSGTETQYF,TRBV19,.,TRBJ2-5,.
TGCAGTGCTAGAAGAGGGGGCTACAGCTCCTACGAGCAGTACTTC,CSARRGGYSSYEQYF,TRBV20-1,TRBD1,TRBJ2-7,once
TGCAGTGGGGGACGGGGAGTTGCTGGAAACACCATATATTTT,CSGGRGVAGNTIYF,TRBV20-1,.,TRBJ1-3,many
TGTGCCAGTGGTAGACAGCGGGGGCAAGGCACCGGGGAGCTGTTTTTT,CASGRQRGQGTGELFF,TRBV6-1,TRBD2,TRBJ2-2,many
TGTGCCGGCAGTCCGCATTTCCCAAATCAGCCCCAGCATTTT,CAGSPHFPNQPQHF,TRBV20-1,.,TRBJ1-5,.
TGTGCCAGCAGCTTAGGCACAGGGGGGGCTGAAGCTTTCTTT,CASSLGTGGAEAFF,TRBV11-2,TRBD1,TRBJ1-1,.
TGTGCCAGTAGTAGGAGGGGTGGATGGGGTGAGCAGTTCTTC,CASSRRGGWGEQFF,TRBV19,.,TRBJ2-1,few
TGTGCCAGCAGCCTGACAGGAATCGGCTACACCTTC,CASSLTGIGYTF,TRBV2,.,TRBJ1-2,.
TGTGCCAGCAGTTACTCGGGGATGACGAACACTGGAACTTTCTTT,CASSYSGMTNTGTFF,TRBV6-5,.,TRBJ1-1,.
TGTGCCAGCAGCGTAGGGTCAGGGGGATTCGGCACTGAAGCTTTCTTT,CASSVGSGGFGTEAFF,TRBV9,TRBD1,TRBJ1-1,.
TGTGCCAGCAGTGAGAGGGGGCACGAGGGTTCACCCCTCCACTTT,CASSERGHEGSPLHF,TRBV2,TRBD1,TRBJ1-6,.
TGCAGTGCCACCAGCAGAGTAGCGGGAGAGACCCAGTACTTC,CSATSRVAGETQYF,TRBV20-1,TRBD2,TRBJ2-5,.
TGTGCCACCAGCAGAGATGATGAAGGGGGGGCGGTCACCGGGGAGCTGTTTTTT,CATSRDDEGGAVTGELFF,TRBV15,.,TRBJ2-2,many
TGTGCCAGCACCCCGGGACACACATTCACCATGGCTGAAGATTTCTTT,CASTPGHTFTMAEDFF,TRBV12-3/TRBV12-4,.,TRBJ1-1,.